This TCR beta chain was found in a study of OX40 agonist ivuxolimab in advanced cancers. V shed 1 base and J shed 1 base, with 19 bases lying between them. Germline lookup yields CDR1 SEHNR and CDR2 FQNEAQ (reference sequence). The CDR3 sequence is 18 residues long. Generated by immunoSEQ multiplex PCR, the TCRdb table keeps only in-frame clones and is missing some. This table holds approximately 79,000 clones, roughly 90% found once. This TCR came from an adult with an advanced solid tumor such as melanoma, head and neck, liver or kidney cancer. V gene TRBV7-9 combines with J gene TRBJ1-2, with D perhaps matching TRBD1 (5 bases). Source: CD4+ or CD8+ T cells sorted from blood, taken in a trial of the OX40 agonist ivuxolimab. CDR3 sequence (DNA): TGTGCCAGCAGCTTAGAGGGGAACATGAAGTTCCATAACTATGGCTACACCTTC. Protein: CASSLEGNMKFHNYGYTF.